The 9 T cell receptor beta chains below were found in one sample sequenced in a study of cytomegalovirus exposure and HLA in healthy donors. Vbeta (60) and Jbeta (13) primers were used in the PCR. TCRdb keeps only in-frame clones here, not all; method: immunoSEQ multiplex PCR. The repertoire consists of around 70,000 clones, with 75% occurring once and the leading ten covering around 12%. The sequenced sample was PBMCs. The receptors were gathered from a man between 65 and 85 years old in good health and CMV-seronegative.

This clone has more than one count but fewer than ten. The rearrangement links TRBV4-3 to TRBJ1-2; D is unresolved. Germline V lookup: CDR1 LGHNA, CDR2 YSLEER. CDR3 size: 16 residues. Trimming took 0 bases from V and 0 from J, leaving 11 bases between them. The CDR3: CASSQDGQSPNYGYTF. For the CDR3, the DNA is TGCGCCAGCAGCCAAGATGGGCAGAGCCCTAACTATGGCTACACCTTC.

The gene calls are TRBV4-3 and TRBJ2-3; 9 positions agree with TRBD2. Germline loops: CDR1 LGHNA, CDR2 YSLEER. The junction had 9 bases not matched to a gene; V was cut back by 0 bases and J by 2 bases. This CDR3 region has 18 residues. CDR3 amino acids: CASSQDSVSGGPTDTQYF. The CDR3 nucleotides are TGCGCCAGCAGCCAAGATAGCGTCAGCGGGGGGCCCACAGATACGCAGTATTTT.

V usage is TRBV6-5 and J usage is TRBJ2-2; TRBD1 matches at 9 bases. CDR1 and CDR2 (germline): MNHEY, SVGAGI. The CDR3 consists of 15 residues. Trimming took 0 bases from V and 7 from J; bases not matched to a gene: 3. Here the CDR3 reads CASSYSRTGVGELFF. CDR3 sequence (DNA): TGTGCCAGCAGTTACTCACGGACAGGGGTCGGGGAGCTGTTTTTT.

This clone has a handful of counts. V and J are TRBV5-1 and TRBJ2-7; no clear D gene. Trimming left V 0 bases short and J 0 bases short, with 10 bases between. There are 15 residues in the CDR3. Per the germline V gene, CDR1 is SGHRS and CDR2 is YFSETQ. The CDR3 DNA reads as TGCGCCAGCAGCTTGGCGGGTAGTGGCTCCTACGAGCAGTACTTC. It is translated as CASSLAGSGSYEQYF.

The sample holds one count of this clone. The CDR3 nucleotides read TGTGCCACCAGCGTAGGGGCGGAACCTTCCTACGAGCAGTACTTC. This sequence encodes CATSVGAEPSYEQYF. This chain connects TRBV15 to TRBJ2-7; D might be TRBD1 (5 bases). The CDR3 is made up of 15 amino acids. V lost 5 bases to trimming and J lost 1 base, with 15 bases between them. Germline V lookup: CDR1 LNHNV, CDR2 YYDKDF (reference sequence).

The chain carries TRBV27 and TRBJ2-5; tentatively, D is TRBD1 (6 bases). The ends were cut back, 5 bases at V and 7 bases at J, with 17 bases in the middle. The CDR3 consists of 14 residues. The V gene's germline CDR1 is MNHEY and CDR2 SMNVEV (reference sequence). The CDR3 DNA follows: TGTGCCAGCAGTCCTACCGGTTTACAGGGGACCCAGTACTTC. Protein: CASSPTGLQGTQYF.

V gene TRBV7-2 combines with J gene TRBJ2-6; weak D call: TRBD2 (6 bases). Trimming pared 1 base from V and 2 bases from J, leaving 6 bases between. CDR3 length: 15 amino acids. Germline V gives CDR1 SGHTA, CDR2 FQGNSA. CDR3 residues: CASSLGGAGANVLTF. CDR3 sequence (DNA): TGTGCCAGCAGCTTAGGCGGGGCTGGGGCCAACGTCCTGACTTTC.

This clone has just a few counts. A junction boundary mismatches the germline segment, possibly from a read error. The V and J genes are TRBV7-9 and TRBJ2-7; D may be TRBD1 (5 bases). Germline CDR1 and CDR2: SEHNR and FQNEAQ (reference sequence). This CDR3 has 16 residues. In DNA form, the CDR3 reads TGTTCCAGCAGCCGCTCTGGGGCAGGGCGTCCCCACGAGCAGTACTTC. It is translated as CSSSRSGAGRPHEQYF.

CDR3 residues: CASRNRANTGELFF. As DNA, the CDR3 is TGTGCCAGTAGGAACAGGGCGAACACCGGGGAGCTGTTTTTT. The chain combines TRBV19 with TRBJ2-2; D is perhaps TRBD1 (6 bases). CDR3 length: 14 amino acids. Looked up from germline, CDR1 is LNHDA and CDR2 is SQIVND (reference sequence). V lost 6 bases, J lost 0 bases, and 8 bases lay in between.